The entry below describes one TCR beta chain. The antigen is unknown. The entry originates in a study of beta chain features in type 1 diabetes. Findings and caveats of the study: Within each of all four CD4+ subsets, Type 1 diabetes patients had TCRB CDR3s that were moderately but significantly shorter. Among type 1 diabetes patients, VDJ junctions had fewer insertions and more deletions.

What was sequenced were expressed TCRB transcripts, since all of the isolated RNA had been reverse transcribed. The repertoire was sequenced with immunoSEQ multiplex PCR; TCRdb's copy has only in-frame clones and lacks some. The table records approximately 340,000 clones, more than 13% of them present only once. This TCR derives from a woman aged 18-29 years in good health. Sequencing was carried out using naive CD4+ T cells from blood.

In DNA form, the CDR3 reads TGTGCCAGCAGTGGGGGCTTCTACAATGAGCAGTTCTTC. It yields the protein CASSGGFYNEQFF. The gene calls are TRBV5-6 and TRBJ2-1; a weak D match, TRBD1 (6 bases). In germline, CDR1 is SGHDT, CDR2 YYEEEE. Deletions cut 5 bases from V and 3 bases from J, with 9 bases between. This CDR3 is 13 amino acids long.